This TCR beta chain comes out of a study of chemoradiotherapy in HPV16-positive cancers. Regarding the study as a whole: Candidate HPV-specific clones and E7-related TCR motifs grew in tumor during treatment.

Looked up from germline, CDR1 is SGHAT and CDR2 is FQNNGV. The length of the CDR3 is 16 residues. The V and J ends lost 5 bases and 2 bases, in that order; junction bases with no gene match: 5. TCRdb's copy holds only in-frame clones and misses some; the assay was immunoSEQ multiplex PCR. Of 150 to 200 clones in the sample, around 74% were seen once. Worth noting for this clone: Its antigen is unidentified.

The sample in question was tumor tissue, obtained from a patient who underwent chemoradiotherapy. The J gene is TRBJ2-5, the V gene TRBV11-2; 13 bases match TRBD2. The source is a human donor with HPV-associated anogenital cancer. The CDR3 coding sequence is TGTGCCAGCAGCCCTAGACTAGCGGGGGGACAAGAGACCCAGTACTTC. Residues: CASSPRLAGGQETQYF.